This TCR beta chain was identified during a study of a mutant IDH1 vaccine in newly diagnosed glioma. Background on the study: Earlier therapy was either radiotherapy, temozolomide, or both, and most got both. The study, taken as a whole, reports: Changes to the top peripheral T cell clonotypes appeared unrelated to pseudoprogression.

Of note for this clone: The target antigen is unknown.

Time point defined: week 35, safety follow-up. A 20-mer mutant IDH1 peptide at 300 ug was injected subcutaneously with topical imiquimod. TCRdb's copy holds only in-frame clones and misses some; the assay was immunoSEQ multiplex PCR. The repertoire holds tens of thousands of clones, approximately 80% seen once, with roughly 4.6% in the top ten. The sequence came from a woman aged 45-65 years with glioma. The sample in question was PBMCs, obtained from a glioma patient whose treatment included an IDH1 peptide vaccine.

CDR3 loop: CASSQGQGPNQPQHF. CDR3 nucleotides: TGTGCCAGCTCACAGGGACAGGGCCCCAATCAGCCCCAGCATTTT. V gene TRBV18 combines with J gene TRBJ1-5; 9 positions agree with TRBD1. Trimming took 4 bases from V and 3 from J; bases not matched to a gene: 4. The CDR3 is 15 residues long. Germline CDR1 KGHSH, CDR2 LQKENI. Full variable domain (missing parts from reference TRBV18 and TRBJ1-5): NAGVMQNPRHLVRRRGQEARLRCSPMKGHSHVYWYRQLPEEGLKFMVYLQKENIIDESGMPKERFSAEFPKEGPSILRIQQVVRGDSAAYFCASSQGQGPNQPQHFGDGTRLSIL.